This T cell receptor beta chain was retrieved from a study of T cell clonotyping in hematopoietic cell transplantation. Data came from immunoSEQ multiplex PCR; TCRdb stores just in-frame clones and leaves some out. The profile shows about 69,000 clones, about 94% of them singletons. The germline V gene encodes CDR1 MGHDK and CDR2 SYGVNS. The CDR3 extends over 16 amino acids. V lost 8 bases, J lost 2 bases, and 9 bases stayed unmatched. The sample taken for sequencing was peripheral blood mononuclear cells. V usage is TRBV25-1 and J usage is TRBJ1-6; 7 nucleotides align to TRBD1. This receptor was taken from a man aged 45-65 years in good health. Some clones in this sample may be carry-over from other donors' samples. CDR3 sequence reads: CASQIGGLTYNSPLHF. In DNA, the CDR3 is TGTGCCAGCCAAATAGGGGGCCTCACCTATAATTCACCCCTCCACTTT.